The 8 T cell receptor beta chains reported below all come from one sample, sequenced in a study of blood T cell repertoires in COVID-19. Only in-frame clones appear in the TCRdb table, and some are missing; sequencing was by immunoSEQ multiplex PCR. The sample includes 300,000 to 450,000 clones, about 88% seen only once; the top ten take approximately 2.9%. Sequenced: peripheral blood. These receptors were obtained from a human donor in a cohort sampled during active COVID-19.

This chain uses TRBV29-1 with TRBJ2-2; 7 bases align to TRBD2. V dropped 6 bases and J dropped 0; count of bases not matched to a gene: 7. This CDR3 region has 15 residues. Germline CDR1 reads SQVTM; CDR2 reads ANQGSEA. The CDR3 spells CSVRRLASNTGELFF. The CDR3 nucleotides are TGCAGCGTACGACGACTAGCCTCGAACACCGGGGAGCTGTTTTTT.

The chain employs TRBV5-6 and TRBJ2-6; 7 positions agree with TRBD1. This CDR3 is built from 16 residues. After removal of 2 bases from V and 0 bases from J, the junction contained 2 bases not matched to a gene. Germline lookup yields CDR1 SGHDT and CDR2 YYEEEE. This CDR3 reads CASSLRQGSGANVLTF. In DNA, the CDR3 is TGTGCCAGCAGCTTACGACAGGGCTCTGGGGCCAACGTCCTGACTTTC.

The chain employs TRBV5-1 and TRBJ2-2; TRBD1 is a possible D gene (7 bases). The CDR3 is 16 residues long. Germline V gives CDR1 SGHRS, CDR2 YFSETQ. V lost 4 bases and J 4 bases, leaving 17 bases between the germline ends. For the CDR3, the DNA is TGCGCCAGCAGCCCCCGCCCTCAGGGGGGCACCGGGGAGCTGTTTTTT. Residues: CASSPRPQGGTGELFF.

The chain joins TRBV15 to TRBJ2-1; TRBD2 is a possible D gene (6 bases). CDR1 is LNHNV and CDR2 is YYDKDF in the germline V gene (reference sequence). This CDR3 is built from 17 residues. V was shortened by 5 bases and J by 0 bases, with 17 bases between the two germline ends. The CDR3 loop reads CATSREFGGDSYNEQFF. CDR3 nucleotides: TGTGCCACCAGCCGGGAGTTCGGGGGTGACTCCTACAATGAGCAGTTCTTC.

DNA for the CDR3: TGTGCCACCAGTGAGGATGGGACTAGCGGGAGGGATGGCAGGATGGACAATGAGCAGTTCTTC. Translation: CATSEDGTSGRDGRMDNEQFF. V and J are TRBV24-1 and TRBJ2-1; TRBD2 matches 16 bases. From germline, CDR1 is KGHDR and CDR2 SFDVKD. V lost 4 bases and J lost 5; bases outside the gene matches: 16. CDR3 length: 21 residues.

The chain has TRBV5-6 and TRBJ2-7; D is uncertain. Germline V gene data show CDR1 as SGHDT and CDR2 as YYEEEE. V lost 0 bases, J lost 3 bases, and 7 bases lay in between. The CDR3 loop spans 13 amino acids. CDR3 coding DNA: TGTGCCAGCAGCTTGGGCGGATTCTACGAGCAGTACTTC. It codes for CASSLGGFYEQYF.

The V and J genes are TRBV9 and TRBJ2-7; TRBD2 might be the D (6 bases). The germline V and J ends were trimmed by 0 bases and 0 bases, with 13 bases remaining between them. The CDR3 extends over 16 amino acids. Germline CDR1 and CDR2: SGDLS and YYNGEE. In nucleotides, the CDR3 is TGTGCCAGCAGCGTAGACGGAGGGGCTTCCTCCTACGAGCAGTACTTC. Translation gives CASSVDGGASSYEQYF.

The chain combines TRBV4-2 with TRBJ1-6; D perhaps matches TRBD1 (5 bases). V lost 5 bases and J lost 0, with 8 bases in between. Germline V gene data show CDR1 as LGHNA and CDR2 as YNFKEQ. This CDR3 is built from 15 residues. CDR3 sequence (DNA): TGTGCCAGCAGCGGGGGGGACTCCTATAATTCACCCCTCCACTTT. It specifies CASSGGDSYNSPLHF.